These 23 T cell receptor beta chains originate from one sample sequenced in a study of preoperative IRX-2 immunotherapy in early breast cancer. Treatment denoted: preoperative locoregional IRX-2 cytokine immunotherapy. This table comes from immunoSEQ multiplex PCR, and its TCRdb copy is limited to in-frame clones, with some not included. The table shows some 22,000 clones, with approximately 90% occurring only once. This sample comprised tumor tissue, obtained after IRX-2 immunotherapy. The receptors come from a human donor with breast cancer.

Here the CDR3 reads CASSIGTGKQETQYF. CDR3 nucleotide sequence: TGTGCCAGTAGTATAGGGACAGGCAAACAAGAGACCCAGTACTTC. The chain recombines TRBV19 with TRBJ2-5; the match to TRBD1 covers 7 bases. The CDR3 sequence is 15 residues long. The V gene end was trimmed by 1 base and the J gene end by 2 bases; junction bases not matched to a gene: 4. Germline V gene lookup returns CDR1 LNHDA and CDR2 SQIVND (reference sequence). The variable domain in full, with the rest retrieved from reference TRBV19 and TRBJ2-5, is DGGITQSPKYLFRKEGQNVTLSCEQNLNHDAMYWYRQDPGQGLRLIYYSQIVNDFQKGDIAEGYSVSREKKESFPLTVTSAQKNPTAFYLCASSIGTGKQETQYFGPGTRLLVL.

This clone was found a few times. The CDR3 bases are TGTGCCAGCAGCTTAGGTTGGCACGGCTACGAGCAGTACTTC. Translation: CASSLGWHGYEQYF. The J gene is TRBJ2-7, the V gene TRBV7-9, with D hard to call. In germline, CDR1 is SEHNR, CDR2 FQNEAQ (reference sequence). The CDR3 totals 14 residues. V lost 1 base to trimming and J lost 3 bases, with 10 bases between them.

This chain uses TRBV23-1 with TRBJ1-2; possible D gene TRBD1, 5 bases. TRBV23-1 is given ORF status, its function remaining uncertain. V was pared by 3 bases and J by 5 bases, with 13 bases between. The length of the CDR3 is 14 residues. CDR3 region: CASSQGPQSYGYTF. The CDR3, as DNA: TGCGCCAGCAGTCAGGGGCCGCAGTCTTATGGCTACACCTTC.

CDR3 DNA sequence: TGTGCCAGTAGTATAGGGACTAGCGGGAGGGCCGGAGAGACCCAGTACTTC. It translates to CASSIGTSGRAGETQYF. The chain joins TRBV19 to TRBJ2-5; 15 bases line up with TRBD2. Germline loops: CDR1 LNHDA, CDR2 SQIVND (reference sequence). The CDR3 is 17 residues long. Trimming removed 1 base from V and 4 bases from J; junction bases left unmatched: 4.

This chain connects TRBV7-8 to TRBJ2-2; TRBD1 agrees at 7 bases. The germline CDR1 and CDR2 sequences are SGHVS and FQNEAQ. Trimming removed 5 bases from V and 0 bases from J; junction bases left unmatched: 6. This CDR3 region has 16 residues. The CDR3 region is CASSKAGTANTGELFF. For the CDR3, the DNA is TGTGCCAGCAGCAAAGCCGGGACAGCGAACACCGGGGAGCTGTTTTTT.

This chain connects TRBV2 to TRBJ1-5; 10 nucleotides match TRBD1. The CDR3 contains 15 residues. The V and J ends lost 11 bases and 3 bases, in that order; junction bases with no gene match: 10. The germline V gene encodes CDR1 SNHLY and CDR2 FYNNEI. The CDR3 spells CALSPDRGVNQPQHF. The CDR3 DNA follows: TGTGCCCTATCCCCGGACAGGGGGGTCAATCAGCCCCAGCATTTT.

V gene TRBV15 combines with J gene TRBJ1-4; D unresolved. The V and J ends lost 0 bases and 7 bases respectively, with 15 bases between them. This CDR3 spans 16 amino acids. Germline loops: CDR1 LNHNV, CDR2 YYDKDF (reference sequence). The CDR3 protein is CATSRDRSTLGEKLFF. As DNA, the CDR3 is TGTGCCACCAGCAGAGACCGCAGTACCCTGGGTGAAAAACTGTTTTTT. The whole variable domain, filled in from reference TRBV15 and TRBJ1-4, reads DAMVIQNPRYQVTQFGKPVTLSCSQTLNHNVMYWYQQKSSQAPKLLFHYYDKDFNNEADTPDNFQSRRPNTSFCFLDIRSPGLGDTAMYLCATSRDRSTLGEKLFFGSGTQLSVL.

V is TRBV2 and J is TRBJ2-7; D assignment may be TRBD1 or TRBD2 (5 bases each). Germline assignment: CDR1 SNHLY and CDR2 FYNNEI. The germline V and J ends were trimmed by 7 bases and 2 bases, with 12 bases remaining between them. This CDR3 has 13 residues. DNA of the CDR3: TGTGCCAGCACTTTGGGGGTCCCCTACGAGCAGTACTTC. Residues: CASTLGVPYEQYF.

The chain employs TRBV10-2 and TRBJ2-1; the match to TRBD2 covers 8 bases. The CDR3 runs 19 residues. Germline assignment: CDR1 WSHSY and CDR2 SAAADI. V was pared by 4 bases and J by 3 bases, with 17 bases of the junction left unmatched. This CDR3 is CASSVSQLELAGNYNEQFF. The CDR3 DNA reads TGCGCCAGCAGTGTAAGCCAACTAGAATTAGCGGGGAACTACAATGAGCAGTTCTTC.

The genes are TRBV6-1 and TRBJ1-2, with D perhaps matching TRBD1 (5 bases). The V end lost 4 bases, the J end lost 3 bases, and 9 bases lay between the germline ends. The germline CDR1 and CDR2 sequences are MNHNS and SASEGT. The CDR3 is 13 amino acids. CDR3 in amino acids: CASSVDSYYGYTF. Here the CDR3 DNA reads TGTGCCAGCAGTGTTGACAGTTACTATGGCTACACCTTC.

The chain uses TRBV28 and TRBJ1-3; D ambiguous. With 4 bases removed from V and 2 bases from J, the gap between germline ends came to 9 bases. CDR1 is MDHEN and CDR2 is SYDVKM in the germline V gene. The CDR3 sequence is 14 residues long. CDR3 protein: CASSYQGTGNTIYF. The CDR3 bases are TGTGCCAGCAGTTACCAAGGGACTGGAAACACCATATATTTT. Complete variable domain (other parts from reference TRBV28 and TRBJ1-3): DVKVTQSSRYLVKRTGEKVFLECVQDMDHENMFWYRQDPGLGLRLIYFSYDVKMKEKGDIPEGYSVSREKKERFSLILESASTNQTSMYLCASSYQGTGNTIYFGEGSWLTVV.

This rearrangement joins TRBV28 to TRBJ2-3, with D perhaps matching TRBD1 (6 bases). V dropped 8 bases and J dropped 2 bases, with 11 bases sitting between them. There are 13 residues in the CDR3. Germline CDR1 reads MDHEN; CDR2 reads SYDVKM. The CDR3 protein is CASGGSSTDTQYF. The CDR3 DNA reads as TGTGCCAGCGGGGGCAGCTCCACAGATACGCAGTATTTT.

V is TRBV10-1 and J is TRBJ2-3, with D unclear. Germline CDR1 and CDR2: WNHNN and SYGVQD (reference sequence). The CDR3 is made up of 13 amino acids. V lost 6 bases, J lost 4 bases, and 11 bases lay in between. The chain's CDR3 is CASSRTVPDTQYF. The CDR3 DNA is TGCGCCAGCAGCCGAACGGTCCCAGATACGCAGTATTTT.

This rearrangement joins TRBV5-6 to TRBJ1-6; 8 bases are a match to TRBD1. The CDR3 covers 18 residues. V lost 3 bases, J lost 3 bases, and 11 bases stayed unmatched. Germline V gene lookup returns CDR1 SGHDT and CDR2 YYEEEE. This CDR3 is CASSSYRLDRDYNSPLHF. Here the CDR3 DNA reads TGTGCCAGCAGCTCCTACCGCCTGGACAGGGACTATAATTCACCCCTCCACTTT.

The sample holds a few counts of this clone. This chain joins TRBV6-1 and TRBJ1-6; no clear D. Germline values: CDR1 MNHNS, CDR2 SASEGT. The CDR3 consists of 14 residues. V lost 3 bases and J lost 7, with 10 bases in between. CDR3: CASSENGINSPLHF. CDR3 sequence (DNA): TGTGCCAGCAGTGAGAACGGCATCAATTCACCCCTCCACTTT.

This chain joins TRBV5-1 and TRBJ2-1, with a possible D match to TRBD1 (6 bases). The CDR3 consists of 16 residues. CDR1 is SGHRS, CDR2 YFSETQ, per germline. The V gene lost 5 bases and the J gene lost 2 bases, with 17 bases spanning the gap. CDR3 sequence: CASSPTGTLAYNEQFF. CDR3 nucleotide sequence: TGCGCCAGCAGTCCAACCGGGACATTAGCCTACAATGAGCAGTTCTTC.

The rearrangement uses TRBV6-4 and TRBJ2-3, with TRBD1 as a possible D gene (5 bases). The CDR3 length is 13 residues. Deletions cut 4 bases from V and 3 bases from J, with 8 bases between. Germline CDR1 is MRHNA and CDR2 is SNTAGT. The CDR3 loop reads CASSAQETDTQYF. The CDR3 DNA is TGTGCCAGCAGTGCACAGGAGACAGATACGCAGTATTTT.

The chain couples TRBV12-5 to TRBJ2-3, with unresolved D. The CDR3 totals 14 residues. The V end lost 4 bases, the J end lost 1 base, and 9 bases lay between the germline ends. Per germline, CDR1 LGHNT and CDR2 FRNRAP. CDR3 nucleotides: TGTGCTAGTGGTTACCTCCCGGGCACAGATACGCAGTATTTT. Translating gives CASGYLPGTDTQYF.

V gene TRBV11-3 combines with J gene TRBJ2-3; possibly TRBD1 for D (5 bases). The CDR3 runs to 17 residues. CDR1 SGHNT and CDR2 YENEEA come from the germline V gene. The ends were cut back, 1 base at V and 0 bases at J, with 14 bases in the middle. The DNA of the CDR3 is TGTGCCAGCAGCTTAGCCCAGGGTGGTTCTAGCACAGATACGCAGTATTTT. Its translation is CASSLAQGGSSTDTQYF.

A few counts support this clone. V usage is TRBV7-9 and J usage is TRBJ1-2; D is ambiguous. V was trimmed by 4 bases and J by 5 bases, leaving 11 bases between them. Germline CDR1 SEHNR, CDR2 FQNEAQ (reference sequence). The length of the CDR3 is 13 residues. The CDR3 nucleotides read TGTGCCAGCAGCTCGGCACTGGGGTATGGCTACACCTTC. Its protein is CASSSALGYGYTF.

This chain joins TRBV14 and TRBJ1-1; D uncertain. Germline V lookup: CDR1 SGHDN, CDR2 FVKESK. Trimming removed 4 bases from V and 3 bases from J, with 6 bases in between. This CDR3 spans 12 amino acids. The CDR3 loop reads CASSLDYTEAFF. The CDR3 nucleotides read TGTGCCAGCAGCCTCGATTACACTGAAGCTTTCTTT.

CDR3 protein: CASSAAGYGYTF. The CDR3 DNA sequence: TGTGCCAGCAGTGCCGCGGGCTATGGCTACACCTTC. The gene calls are TRBV28 and TRBJ1-2; no clear D gene. V was trimmed by 5 bases and J by 4 bases, leaving 8 bases between them. Germline V gene lookup returns CDR1 MDHEN and CDR2 SYDVKM. The CDR3 sequence is 12 residues long.

This chain joins TRBV11-3 and TRBJ2-2; possible D gene TRBD2, 5 bases. The CDR3 runs 16 residues. V gave up 1 base and J gave up 0 bases, with 9 bases separating them. CDR1 is SGHNT, CDR2 YENEEA, per germline. CDR3 residues: CASSLGFGTNTGELFF. Written as DNA, the CDR3 is TGTGCCAGCAGCTTAGGTTTCGGGACGAACACCGGGGAGCTGTTTTTT.